These T cell receptor beta chains were read from a single sample in a study of shared clonotypes between healthy human individuals. Clones were sequenced by immunoSEQ multiplex PCR, and TCRdb holds only the in-frame ones, with some missing. The sample includes approximately 2.5 million clones, approximately 93% of them seen just once. Sequenced sample: naive CD4+ T cells from PBMCs. The source is a man between 18 and 35 years old in good health. Some clones in this sample may be carry-over from other donors' samples. The CDR3 runs from the conserved cysteine through the conserved F or W. The order of the fields is V gene, J gene, clone size, D gene, CDR3 DNA, CDR3 protein. D genes are given only for firm matches. Clone size is stated in some rows and not others, as once, few, many or a class when expanded.

v_gene: TRBV29-1
j_gene: TRBJ2-1
abundance: .
d_gene: .
CDR3nt: TGCAGCGTTAGGACAGTCTACAATGAGCAGTTCTTC
CDR3aa: CSVRTVYNEQFF

v_gene: TRBV11-2
j_gene: TRBJ2-3
abundance: .
d_gene: .
CDR3nt: TGTGCCAGCAGCTTAGTCCCAGGGGCGGTCACAGATACGCAGTATTTT
CDR3aa: CASSLVPGAVTDTQYF

v_gene: TRBV27
j_gene: TRBJ2-1
abundance: once
d_gene: .
CDR3nt: TGTGCCAGCAGTCCCCGACTGAATGAGCAGTTCTTC
CDR3aa: CASSPRLNEQFF

v_gene: TRBV7-2
j_gene: TRBJ1-2
abundance: .
d_gene: TRBD1
CDR3nt: TGTGCCAGCAGCCCATGGAGGACAGGGGTGGTCTATGGCTACACCTTC
CDR3aa: CASSPWRTGVVYGYTF

v_gene: TRBV5-1
j_gene: TRBJ1-3
abundance: .
d_gene: .
CDR3nt: TGCGCCAGCAGCGCCACAGGAGAGAGCTCTGGAAACACCATATATTTT
CDR3aa: CASSATGESSGNTIYF

v_gene: TRBV7-9
j_gene: TRBJ1-3
abundance: .
d_gene: .
CDR3nt: TGTGCCAGCACCGCAGCGGGGGGAAACACCATATATTTT
CDR3aa: CASTAAGGNTIYF

v_gene: TRBV27
j_gene: TRBJ1-5
abundance: .
d_gene: .
CDR3nt: TGTGCCAGCAGCTTATCCTGGGTGGGCAATCAGCCCCAGCATTTT
CDR3aa: CASSLSWVGNQPQHF

v_gene: TRBV5-1
j_gene: TRBJ2-5
abundance: .
d_gene: .
CDR3nt: TGCGCCAGCAGCTTGGCCGTAGGGAACCAAGAGACCCAGTACTTC
CDR3aa: CASSLAVGNQETQYF

v_gene: TRBV9
j_gene: TRBJ2-3
abundance: .
d_gene: .
CDR3nt: TGTGCCAGCAGCTCTCGCCTGTCCCGAAGCACAGATACGCAGTATTTT
CDR3aa: CASSSRLSRSTDTQYF

v_gene: TRBV25-1
j_gene: TRBJ1-2
abundance: .
d_gene: .
CDR3nt: TGTGCCAGCAGTGAGGGGGCGGTTTATGGCTACACCTTC
CDR3aa: CASSEGAVYGYTF

v_gene: TRBV6-6
j_gene: TRBJ1-5
abundance: .
d_gene: TRBD1
CDR3nt: TGTGCCAGCAGTTCAGAGACAGGGGCTAGCAATCAGCCCCAGCATTTT
CDR3aa: CASSSETGASNQPQHF

v_gene: TRBV18
j_gene: TRBJ1-3
abundance: .
d_gene: .
CDR3nt: TGTGCCAGCTCACCACAGGGGGAAGCTGGAAACACCATATATTTT
CDR3aa: CASSPQGEAGNTIYF

v_gene: TRBV18
j_gene: TRBJ2-1
abundance: .
d_gene: .
CDR3nt: TGTGCCAGCTCACCGGAACGTGGACGCAATGAGCAGTTCTTC
CDR3aa: CASSPERGRNEQFF

v_gene: TRBV6-5
j_gene: TRBJ1-4
abundance: .
d_gene: .
CDR3nt: TGTCACTTACAAGCCCTCGCAACTAATGAAAAACTGTTTTTT
CDR3aa: CHLQALATNEKLFF

v_gene: TRBV7-8
j_gene: TRBJ2-7
abundance: .
d_gene: .
CDR3nt: TGTGCCAGCAGCTTAGTACAGGGCCCCTACGAGCAGTACTTC
CDR3aa: CASSLVQGPYEQYF

v_gene: TRBV10-3
j_gene: TRBJ2-1
abundance: .
d_gene: .
CDR3nt: TGTGCCATCAGTGAGCTTGGGGCGGACGGGGGTGAGCAGTTCTTC
CDR3aa: CAISELGADGGEQFF

v_gene: TRBV7-2
j_gene: TRBJ1-4
abundance: .
d_gene: TRBD1
CDR3nt: TGTGCCAGCAGCTTGGGCAGGGGGTTGAATGAAAAACTGTTTTTT
CDR3aa: CASSLGRGLNEKLFF

v_gene: TRBV14
j_gene: TRBJ1-2
abundance: .
d_gene: .
CDR3nt: TGTGCCAGCAGCCAAGCCATAAACTATGGCTACACCTTC
CDR3aa: CASSQAINYGYTF

v_gene: TRBV5-1
j_gene: TRBJ2-5
abundance: .
d_gene: TRBD2
CDR3nt: TGCGCCAGCAGCCAGCGAGGGGGACTAGCGGGAGTTGAGACCCAGTACTTC
CDR3aa: CASSQRGGLAGVETQYF

v_gene: TRBV7-2
j_gene: TRBJ1-5
abundance: .
d_gene: .
CDR3nt: TGTGCCAGCAGCTTAGCGGGACTGAGCAATCAGCCCCAGCATTTT
CDR3aa: CASSLAGLSNQPQHF

v_gene: TRBV9
j_gene: TRBJ2-3
abundance: .
d_gene: TRBD2
CDR3nt: TGTGCCAGCAGCATTAGCGGGACTAGCACAGATACGCAGTATTTT
CDR3aa: CASSISGTSTDTQYF

v_gene: TRBV28
j_gene: TRBJ1-1
abundance: .
d_gene: .
CDR3nt: TGTGCCAGCAGTTCAAACCTCCTGGAAGCTTTCTTT
CDR3aa: CASSSNLLEAFF

v_gene: TRBV6-5
j_gene: TRBJ1-4
abundance: .
d_gene: .
CDR3nt: TGTGCCAGCAGTTACGAGGCTGCAACTAATGAAAAACTGTTTTTT
CDR3aa: CASSYEAATNEKLFF

v_gene: TRBV30
j_gene: TRBJ2-7
abundance: .
d_gene: .
CDR3nt: TGTGCCTGGAGTAAGGGACCGCCGGGAGAGCAGTACTTC
CDR3aa: CAWSKGPPGEQYF

v_gene: TRBV27
j_gene: TRBJ2-7
abundance: .
d_gene: .
CDR3nt: TGTGCCAGCATCATTCCCCTCGGGACAATATCCTACGAGCAGTACTTC
CDR3aa: CASIIPLGTISYEQYF

v_gene: TRBV19
j_gene: TRBJ2-4
abundance: .
d_gene: .
CDR3nt: TGTGCCAGTAGCCGTCTGGGGGAAAAAAACATTCAGTACTTC
CDR3aa: CASSRLGEKNIQYF

v_gene: TRBV29-1
j_gene: TRBJ1-1
abundance: once
d_gene: .
CDR3nt: TGCAGCGTTGAAAGGTATCAGTATGAAGCTTTCTTT
CDR3aa: CSVERYQYEAFF

v_gene: TRBV28
j_gene: TRBJ2-5
abundance: .
d_gene: TRBD1
CDR3nt: TGTGCCAGCAGTTCCCGGACAGGCCAAGAGACCCAGTACTTC
CDR3aa: CASSSRTGQETQYF

v_gene: TRBV27
j_gene: TRBJ1-2
abundance: .
d_gene: .
CDR3nt: TGTGCCAGCAGTACTATTCCCCCATCGATTGACAGTTTCTATGGCTACACCTTC
CDR3aa: CASSTIPPSIDSFYGYTF

v_gene: TRBV14
j_gene: TRBJ1-1
abundance: .
d_gene: TRBD1
CDR3nt: TGTGCCAGCAGCCCTGCTGACAGGGGTTCTCGTGGCACTGAAGCTTTCTTT
CDR3aa: CASSPADRGSRGTEAFF

v_gene: TRBV4-1
j_gene: TRBJ1-1
abundance: few
d_gene: .
CDR3nt: TGCGCCAGCAGCCGAGACCGACAGAACACTGAAGCTTTCTTT
CDR3aa: CASSRDRQNTEAFF

v_gene: TRBV5-6
j_gene: TRBJ2-5
abundance: .
d_gene: .
CDR3nt: TGTGCCAGCTCGTGGGGGCTGGGCAGGGAGACCCAGTACTTC
CDR3aa: CASSWGLGRETQYF

v_gene: TRBV7-9
j_gene: TRBJ2-7
abundance: .
d_gene: .
CDR3nt: TGTGCCAGCAGCTCGGACGCCGTTCGGTACGAGCAGTACTTC
CDR3aa: CASSSDAVRYEQYF